Listed here are 15 T cell receptor beta chains from one sample, sequenced in a study of CD8+ T cells in alopecia areata. Once RNA had been extracted, it was reverse transcribed into cDNA to act as the sequencing template. Method: immunoSEQ multiplex PCR; TCRdb's copy keeps in-frame clones and lacks some. Observed are 200,000 to 300,000 clones, no singletons, with the top ten taking 1.2%. After pooling, cutaneous lymph node cells were sorted with CD4, CD8alpha, NKG2D, NKG2ACE and other markers. The sample comprised CD4+ T cells sorted from a lymph node. The receptor source for this set is a C3H/HeJ mouse with alopecia areata. Mouse strain MHC haplotype: H2-k.

This clone was seen only a few times. Gene labels here are mouse ones. Coverage ceases 3 residues before the CDR3 finishes, and the germline J gene fills in the end. J is TRBJ1-6 and V is TRBV3; D may be TRBD1 (6 bases). TRBJ1-6 belongs to the ORF category, with a function that is uncertain. Germline V gene data show CDR1 as SNHLY and CDR2 as FYNGKV (reference sequence). CDR3 length: 13 amino acids. Trimming left V 10 bases short and J 2 bases short, with 9 bases between. CDR3 bases read: TGTGCCAAGGGGGGGCCCTATAATTCGCCC. Translating it yields CAKGGPYNSP. Given in full, the CDR3 is CAKGGPYNSPLYF.

As concerns this clone: Gene names denote mouse genes. The CDR3 extends 4 residues past the end of the read, so its final part is completed from the germline J gene. V usage is TRBV5 and J usage is TRBJ2-2, with no clear D. The CDR3 contains 14 residues. V gave up 3 bases and J gave up 1 base, with 6 bases separating them. Per the germline V gene, CDR1 is LGHNA and CDR2 is YNLKQL (reference sequence). Here the CDR3 reads CASSQAVNTGQLYF. The CDR3 DNA, read in part, is TGTGCCAGCAGCCAGGCTGTAAACACCGGG.

As regards this clone: Here the gene names and germline are mouse. Read sequence stops 4 residues before the CDR3 end, and the germline J gene provides the missing end. V gene TRBV13-1 combines with J gene TRBJ2-7, with D uncertain. The CDR3 extends over 14 amino acids. Trimming took 2 bases from V and 1 from J, leaving 10 bases between them. CDR1 and CDR2 (germline): NSHNY, SYGAGN. The CDR3 DNA, read in part, is TGTGCCAGCAGTGACGTATTTGGGTCCTAT. It specifies CASSDVFGSY. The whole CDR3 sequence is CASSDVFGSYEQYF.

This clone appeared a few times. The germline and genes are mouse ones. The DNA ends 4 residues before the CDR3 does, and the rest of the CDR3 is filled in from the germline J gene. The chain uses TRBV31 and TRBJ2-3; the match to TRBD1 covers 8 bases. CDR1 is GKSSPN, CDR2 SITVG, per germline. This CDR3 contains 14 residues. The V segment lost 1 base and the J segment 4 bases; nucleotides outside the gene matches: 4. CDR3 region: CAWSPRTGTETLYF. Incomplete CDR3 DNA: TGTGCCTGGAGTCCGCGGACAGGGACAGAA. The full variable domain, in which reference TRBV31 and TRBJ2-3 provide the parts outside the CDR3, is AQTIHQWPVAEIKAVGSPLSLGCTIKGKSSPNLYWYWQATGGTLQQLFYSITVGQVESVVQLNLSASRPKDDQFILSTEKLLLSHSGFYLCAWSPRTGTETLYFGSGTRLTVL.

Only a few counts were recorded for this clone. Gene names and germline refer to mouse. The CDR3 end falls 4 residues outside the read, so it is completed with the germline J gene. The genes are TRBV5 and TRBJ1-1, with D unclear. The CDR3 length is 14 residues. Trimming shortened V by 1 base and J by 0 bases, and 6 bases separated the two germline ends. Looked up from germline, CDR1 is LGHNA and CDR2 is YNLKQL (reference sequence). The CDR3 loop reads CASSQAPANTEVFF. CDR3 DNA, as far as it was read: TGTGCCAGCAGCCAAGCCCCTGCAAACACA.

This clone was counted many times. The gene symbols are mouse symbols. Coverage ceases 4 residues before the CDR3 finishes, and the germline J gene fills in the end. Other DNA variants within this sample encode the same CDR3. This chain links TRBV31 with TRBJ2-3, with 7 bases identical to TRBD1. Germline V gives CDR1 GKSSPN, CDR2 SITVG. V trimming: 0 bases; J trimming: 0 bases; junction bases outside the gene matches: 3. This CDR3 spans 15 amino acids. The DNA read from the CDR3 is TGTGCCTGGAGTCTAGGGACAGCTAGTGCAGAA. Translating it yields CAWSLGTASAE. Given in full, the CDR3 is CAWSLGTASAETLYF.

A word on this clone: The gene names here belong to mouse. The read comes to an end 3 residues before the CDR3 does, leaving the germline J gene to fill in the end. The gene calls are TRBV3 and TRBJ1-6; 8 bases are a match to TRBD1. TRBJ1-6 belongs to the ORF category, with a function that is uncertain. Germline values: CDR1 SNHLY, CDR2 FYNGKV (reference sequence). V lost 5 bases, J lost 3 bases, and 3 bases stayed unmatched. The CDR3 runs to 15 residues. Here the CDR3 reads CASSPDRGYNSPLYF. The CDR3 bases that were read are TGTGCCAGCAGCCCAGACAGGGGCTATAATTCGCCC.

This clone appeared a few times. Mouse gene names apply. Sequencing ends 4 residues short of the CDR3 end; the germline J gene provides the rest. The rearrangement links TRBV13-1 to TRBJ2-7; D is possibly TRBD1 (6 bases). The V gene lost 2 bases and the J gene lost 3 bases, with 9 bases spanning the gap. CDR3 length equals 13 residues. Germline CDR1 and CDR2: NSHNY and SYGAGN. The CDR3 DNA, read in part, is TGTGCCAGCAGTGAGATCAGGGGCTAT. This gives the protein CASSEIRGY. The CDR3 in full is CASSEIRGYEQYF.

In regard to this clone: Germline and genes: mouse. The CDR3 end falls 4 residues outside the read, so it is completed with the germline J gene. Other nucleotide sequences from this sample produce the same CDR3. The chain recombines TRBV1 with TRBJ1-1; the match to TRBD1 covers 9 bases. V shed 3 bases, J shed 1 base, and the junction held 3 bases outside the gene matches. The CDR3 is 15 residues long. Germline V lookup: CDR1 NSQYPW, CDR2 LRSPGD (reference sequence). The sequenced part of the CDR3 DNA is TGCACCTGCAGTGCTCCGGGACAGGGAAACACA. It translates to CTCSAPGQGNT. The whole CDR3 protein reads CTCSAPGQGNTEVFF.

As to this clone: The genes are named according to mouse. The CDR3 end falls 4 residues outside the read, so it is completed with the germline J gene. Other DNA sequences within the sample encode an identical CDR3. The rearrangement joins TRBV19 to TRBJ1-1; 11 positions match TRBD1. The CDR3 sequence is 14 residues long. Losses at the gene ends were 5 bases for V and 4 bases for J; bases not matched to a gene: 4. Germline CDR1 is FNHDT and CDR2 is SITEND (reference sequence). The CDR3 protein is CASRDRGRGTEVFF. The sequenced part of the CDR3 DNA is TGTGCCAGCAGGGACAGGGGGCGGGGCACA.

With regard to this clone: Gene names are mouse gene names. Read data end 4 residues before the CDR3 end; the end is taken from the germline J gene. The gene calls are TRBV13-2 and TRBJ2-7; TRBD2 matches 11 bases. Germline V gene lookup returns CDR1 NNHNN and CDR2 SYGAGS (reference sequence). The CDR3 length is 15 residues. V shed 2 bases, J shed 1 base, and the junction held 2 bases outside the gene matches. The CDR3 bases that were read are TGTGCCAGCGGTGAGAGGGACTGGGGGTCCTAT. It is translated as CASGERDWGSY. The full CDR3 protein is CASGERDWGSYEQYF.

Regarding this clone: The germline and genes are mouse ones. Sequencing ends 4 residues short of the CDR3 end; the germline J gene provides the rest. V and J are TRBV19 and TRBJ1-2, with 10 bases aligning to TRBD1. The CDR3 contains 14 residues. Trimming at V came to 5 bases and at J to 1 base, leaving 2 bases not matched to a gene. CDR1 FNHDT and CDR2 SITEND come from the germline V gene (reference sequence). The DNA read from the CDR3 is TGTGCCAGCAGGACAGGGGGCCAAAACTCC. Translated, it gives CASRTGGQNS. The whole CDR3 is CASRTGGQNSDYTF.

Turning to this clone: The gene symbols are mouse symbols. The read terminates 4 residues before the CDR3 end, so the remaining end is supplied by the germline J gene. The genes are TRBV13-2 and TRBJ1-1; D perhaps matches TRBD1 (5 bases). Per germline, CDR1 NNHNN and CDR2 SYGAGS (reference sequence). There are 14 residues in the CDR3. The chain's CDR3 is CASGDAGRDREVFF. The part of the CDR3 DNA that was read is TGTGCCAGCGGTGATGCGGGCAGGGATAGA.

This clone was recorded a few times. Gene names and germline refer to mouse. The CDR3: CTCSATGSEVFF. The sequenced CDR3 bases are TGCACCTGCAGTGCAACAGGATCA. The chain combines TRBV1 with TRBJ1-1; possibly TRBD1 for D (5 bases). From the germline J gene comes the end of the CDR3, since the read stops 4 residues before it. This CDR3 comprises 12 residues. Germline-derived CDR1 and CDR2 are NSQYPW and LRSPGD (reference sequence).

As for this clone: A read error may be the cause here, since a much bigger clone is one base away. Germline and genes: mouse. Read coverage stops 4 residues before the CDR3 terminus; the germline J gene supplies the remainder. Other DNA sequences in this specimen translate into the identical CDR3. The rearrangement links TRBV13-1 to TRBJ2-3; D is perhaps TRBD1 (6 bases). V lost 5 bases and J 0 bases, leaving 13 bases between the germline ends. Germline CDR1 and CDR2: NSHNY and SYGAGN. The CDR3 contains 15 residues. The covered CDR3 bases are TGTGCCAGCAGCACCGGGACAACTAGTGCAGAA. This sequence encodes CASSTGTTSAE. The full-length CDR3 reads as CASSTGTTSAETLYF.